The 27 T cell receptor beta chains given below trace back to one sample, sequenced in a study of shared clonotypes between healthy human individuals. TCRdb's table, derived via immunoSEQ multiplex PCR, lists solely in-frame clones and lacks some. The sample holds over a million clones, approximately 98% seen once. The sequencing sample was made of naive CD4+ T cells sorted from blood. The subset here: CD45RA+ positively selected. The receptors stem from a man aged 30-40 years in good health.

The chain links TRBV9 to TRBJ2-1; 8 bases are shared with TRBD2. The CDR3 is 16 residues long. V shed 0 bases and J 8 bases; nucleotides not matched to a gene: 10. CDR1 SGDLS and CDR2 YYNGEE come from the germline V gene. The CDR3 here is CASSVAAGGPGDEQFF. The CDR3 DNA sequence: TGTGCCAGCAGCGTAGCGGCGGGAGGTCCGGGGGATGAGCAGTTCTTC. The full variable domain, its missing parts supplied by reference TRBV9 and TRBJ2-1, is DSGVTQTPKHLITATGQRVTLRCSPRSGDLSVYWYQQSLDQGLQFLIQYYNGEERAKGNILERFSAQQFPDLHSELNLSSLELGDSALYFCASSVAAGGPGDEQFFGPGTRLTVL.

The J gene is TRBJ2-5, the V gene TRBV27; D may be TRBD1 or TRBD2 (6 bases each). The length of the CDR3 is 16 residues. Trimming pared 7 bases from V and 1 base from J, leaving 19 bases between. CDR1 and CDR2 (germline): MNHEY, SMNVEV (reference sequence). The CDR3 here is CASKRGYGGFQETQYF. DNA for the CDR3: TGTGCCAGCAAGAGGGGGTACGGGGGATTCCAAGAGACCCAGTACTTC.

Remarks on this clone: In the same sample, other DNA sequences code for this CDR3. The V gene is TRBV5-4, the J gene TRBJ1-1, with 7 bases lining up with TRBD1. Per the germline V gene, CDR1 is SGHNT and CDR2 is YYREEE (reference sequence). J was trimmed by 4 bases and V by 0 bases; bases with no gene match: 3. The CDR3 consists of 14 residues. The CDR3: CASSLEGARTEAFF. CDR3 nucleotides: TGTGCCAGCAGCTTGGAGGGGGCCCGCACTGAAGCTTTCTTT.

As to this clone: Distinct nucleotide sequences in the sample also encode this CDR3. The chain combines TRBV5-1 with TRBJ2-7; tentative D call: TRBD2 (6 bases). Per the germline V gene, CDR1 is SGHRS and CDR2 is YFSETQ. V lost 0 bases, J lost 7 bases, and 11 bases lay in between. The CDR3 length is 13 residues. For the CDR3, the DNA is TGCGCCAGCAGCTTGGGCCGGGGAGGTGAGCAGTACTTC. This translates into CASSLGRGGEQYF.

Notes on this clone: An end of the junction differs from the germline gene, which may be a read error. CDR3 residues: CASSRQKNPEAFF. In nucleotides, the CDR3 is TGTGCCAGCAGCCGACAGAAGAACCCTGAAGCTTTCTTT. The chain is built from TRBV6-5 and TRBJ1-1; possible D gene TRBD1, 5 bases. The CDR3 runs to 13 residues. Looked up from germline, CDR1 is MNHEY and CDR2 is SVGAGI.

The chain carries TRBV5-1 and TRBJ1-1; 10 bases align to TRBD1. With V trimmed by 3 bases and J by 9 bases, 14 bases remained unmatched. The CDR3 totals 16 residues. Germline values: CDR1 SGHRS, CDR2 YFSETQ. This CDR3 is CASSSRALTGGEKAFF. In DNA, the CDR3 is TGCGCCAGCAGCTCCCGGGCTTTGACAGGGGGCGAGAAAGCTTTCTTT.

The genes are TRBV27 and TRBJ2-7; a possible D gene is TRBD2 (5 bases). Trimming left V 2 bases short and J 0 bases short, with 14 bases between. In germline, CDR1 is MNHEY, CDR2 SMNVEV (reference sequence). The CDR3 runs to 16 residues. The CDR3 spells CASSLRGPPDSYEQYF. In DNA form, the CDR3 reads TGTGCCAGCAGTTTACGGGGTCCTCCCGACTCCTACGAGCAGTACTTC.

This chain links TRBV29-1 with TRBJ2-5; D ambiguous. Germline V lookup: CDR1 SQVTM, CDR2 ANQGSEA. CDR3 length: 12 amino acids. The V and J ends lost 0 bases and 2 bases respectively, with 4 bases between them. The CDR3, as DNA: TGCAGCGTTGAAGAGGGGCAAGAGACCCAGTACTTC. Its protein product is CSVEEGQETQYF.

This chain joins TRBV4-1 and TRBJ2-2, with TRBD2 as a possible D gene (8 bases). This CDR3 has 20 residues. Germline V gene sequence: CDR1 MGHRA, CDR2 YSYEKL. V was shortened by 1 base and J by 0 bases, with 21 bases between the two germline ends. CDR3 nucleotides: TGCGCCAGCAGCCAAGGGACAGGAAAAACTAGCGGCGCGAACACCGGGGAGCTGTTTTTT. This encodes CASSQGTGKTSGANTGELFF.

With respect to this clone: Other DNA sequences in this sample translate to the same CDR3. This chain joins TRBV2 and TRBJ2-1, with unresolved D. Germline-derived CDR1 and CDR2 are SNHLY and FYNNEI. V lost 5 bases to trimming and J lost 2 bases, with 1 base between them. The CDR3 has 11 residues. The CDR3, as DNA: TGTGCCAGCAGTACCTACAATGAGCAGTTCTTC. Protein sequence: CASSTYNEQFF. Full variable domain (outside the CDR3, taken from reference TRBV2 and TRBJ2-1): EPEVTQTPSHQVTQMGQEVILRCVPISNHLYFYWYRQILGQKVEFLVSFYNNEISEKSEIFDDQFSVERPDGSNFTLKIRSTKLEDSAMYFCASSTYNEQFFGPGTRLTVL.

This clone was counted once. The chain uses TRBV11-2 and TRBJ2-7, with no clear D. The germline gives CDR1 SGHAT, CDR2 FQNNGV. This CDR3 contains 12 residues. Trimming removed 1 base from V and 7 bases from J, with 8 bases in between. CDR3 loop: CASSLAPPEQYF. The CDR3 nucleotides are TGTGCCAGCAGCTTAGCCCCACCTGAGCAGTACTTC.

The chain recombines TRBV29-1 with TRBJ1-4; a possible D gene is TRBD1 (5 bases). The V end was cut by 7 bases, the J end by 3 bases, with 12 bases between. This CDR3 has 13 residues. The germline gives CDR1 SQVTM, CDR2 ANQGSEA. The CDR3 DNA is TGCAGCGCTCAGGGTTTCGCTAATGAAAAACTGTTTTTT. Its translation is CSAQGFANEKLFF.

This chain uses TRBV6-6 with TRBJ2-7; D possibly corresponds to TRBD1 (5 bases). The CDR3 covers 14 residues. CDR1 is MNHNY, CDR2 SVGAGI, per germline (reference sequence). The V and J ends lost 8 bases and 2 bases respectively, with 16 bases between them. In nucleotides, the CDR3 is TGTGCCAGCGCGAAAGGGGTTTGGACCTACGAGCAGTACTTC. Its translation is CASAKGVWTYEQYF.

The DNA for the CDR3 is TGCGCCAGCAGCCAAGAGCGGCTCTCGGTCTACGAGCAGTACTTC. Translating it yields CASSQERLSVYEQYF. The genes are TRBV4-3 and TRBJ2-7; D ambiguous. V gave up 0 bases and J gave up 3 bases, with 12 bases separating them. The CDR3 consists of 15 residues. CDR1 and CDR2 from the germline V gene are LGHNA and YSLEER.

The chain couples TRBV18 to TRBJ2-3, with 8 bases fitting TRBD2. From germline, CDR1 is KGHSH and CDR2 LQKENI. V lost 0 bases, J lost 1 base, and 9 bases stayed unmatched. The CDR3 length is 18 residues. The CDR3 DNA sequence: TGTGCCAGCTCACCACCCATTTTACTCGGGAGGGGCACAGATACGCAGTATTTT. It yields the protein CASSPPILLGRGTDTQYF.

This sequence joins TRBV7-2 and TRBJ2-3, with D perhaps TRBD1 or TRBD2 (5 bases each). In germline, CDR1 is SGHTA, CDR2 FQGNSA. The ends were cut back, 4 bases at V and 0 bases at J, with 11 bases in the middle. The CDR3 is made up of 15 amino acids. DNA of the CDR3: TGTGCCAGCAGCTCTCAGGGACCTAGCACAGATACGCAGTATTTT. Protein: CASSSQGPSTDTQYF.

This sequence joins TRBV5-1 and TRBJ2-5, with TRBD2 matching over 9 bases. Germline CDR1 reads SGHRS; CDR2 reads YFSETQ. V dropped 1 base and J dropped 1; count of bases not matched to a gene: 5. The CDR3 loop spans 16 amino acids. The CDR3: CASSLTTSGTQETQYF. CDR3 in DNA: TGCGCCAGCAGCTTGACGACTAGCGGAACCCAAGAGACCCAGTACTTC.

The V and J genes are TRBV5-1 and TRBJ2-4; the D gene is possibly TRBD2 (6 bases). The germline V and J ends were trimmed by 3 bases and 6 bases, with 28 bases remaining between them. The germline V gene encodes CDR1 SGHRS and CDR2 YFSETQ. This CDR3 region has 19 residues. The CDR3 DNA reads as TGCGCCAGCAGCTACGACCCAGGGACTCCCCCCCTGGGGAGAAACATTCAGTACTTC. It translates to CASSYDPGTPPLGRNIQYF.

The chain is built from TRBV7-9 and TRBJ2-5; possibly TRBD2 for D (6 bases). Germline V gene data show CDR1 as SEHNR and CDR2 as FQNEAQ (reference sequence). The CDR3 is made up of 14 amino acids. The V end lost 3 bases, the J end lost 5 bases, and 13 bases lay between the germline ends. The CDR3 protein is CASSFVRGWETQYF. CDR3 DNA: TGTGCCAGCAGCTTCGTACGGGGGTGGGAGACCCAGTACTTC.

The CDR3 is CASSFLPAGHQETQYF. In nucleotides, the CDR3 is TGTGCCAGCAGCTTTCTCCCAGCGGGACACCAAGAGACCCAGTACTTC. The V gene is TRBV7-2, the J gene TRBJ2-5, with 7 bases lining up with TRBD2. From germline, CDR1 is SGHTA and CDR2 FQGNSA. There are 16 residues in the CDR3. The V segment lost 3 bases and the J segment 0 bases; nucleotides outside the gene matches: 7.

J is TRBJ2-5 and V is TRBV5-1; possible D gene TRBD2, 5 bases. The V gene lost 2 bases and the J gene lost 5 bases, with 13 bases spanning the gap. Germline CDR1 SGHRS, CDR2 YFSETQ. The CDR3 length is 14 residues. In nucleotides, the CDR3 is TGCGCCAGCAGCTTTGATCGGTCGGGGGAGACCCAGTACTTC. Translated: CASSFDRSGETQYF.

This chain joins TRBV15 and TRBJ2-6; possibly TRBD1 for D (5 bases). Germline values: CDR1 LNHNV, CDR2 YYDKDF (reference sequence). Trimming removed 1 base from V and 4 bases from J, with 8 bases in between. This CDR3 has 15 residues. The CDR3 spells CATSRGGRGANVLTF. The CDR3 coding sequence is TGTGCCACCAGCAGAGGGGGCCGAGGGGCCAACGTCCTGACTTTC.

Remarks on this clone: Other DNA sequences in this sample translate to the same CDR3. This chain uses TRBV28 with TRBJ2-7; D call uncertain. V lost 8 bases to trimming and J lost 3 bases, with 5 bases between them. The CDR3 is made up of 10 amino acids. Germline V gene lookup returns CDR1 MDHEN and CDR2 SYDVKM. The DNA for the CDR3 is TGTGCCAGCGGTATCTACGAGCAGTACTTC. Protein: CASGIYEQYF.

The chain combines TRBV14 with TRBJ2-6, with D uncertain. The CDR3 sequence is 14 residues long. CDR1 is SGHDN and CDR2 is FVKESK in the germline V gene. With 6 bases removed from V and 0 bases from J, the gap between germline ends came to 6 bases. CDR3 loop: CASSLYSGANVLTF. CDR3 in DNA: TGTGCCAGCAGTCTCTACTCTGGGGCCAACGTCCTGACTTTC.

This clone appeared once. The chain joins TRBV5-4 to TRBJ1-1; 8 bases line up with TRBD1. The CDR3 has 14 residues. Germline assignment: CDR1 SGHNT and CDR2 YYREEE (reference sequence). Trimming cost V 8 bases and J 4 bases; bases outside gene matches: 10. DNA of the CDR3: TGTGCCAGTGAGAAATACAGGGGGACCACTGAAGCTTTCTTT. Translated, it gives CASEKYRGTTEAFF.

A single count supports this clone. The chain carries TRBV7-2 and TRBJ2-1; unclear D gene. The V and J ends lost 1 base and 6 bases respectively, with 13 bases between them. Looked up from germline, CDR1 is SGHTA and CDR2 is FQGNSA. CDR3 length: 15 residues. CDR3 in amino acids: CASSLVVSPGNEQFF. CDR3 coding DNA: TGTGCCAGCAGCTTAGTAGTCTCCCCAGGCAATGAGCAGTTCTTC.

In regard to this clone: One junction end does not reproduce the germline sequence, and a read error may be involved. The rearrangement links TRBV9 to TRBJ1-1; D is undetermined. Germline-derived CDR1 and CDR2 are SGDLS and YYNGEE. The length of the CDR3 is 13 residues. CDR3: CASSVAPSTDSQF. Here the CDR3 DNA reads TGTGCCAGCAGCGTAGCTCCATCGACGGACTCCCAGTTT.